These 12 T cell receptor beta chains originate from one sample sequenced in a study of cytomegalovirus exposure and HLA in healthy donors. The PCR had 60 Vbeta and 13 Jbeta primers. This table comes from immunoSEQ multiplex PCR, and its TCRdb copy is limited to in-frame clones, with some not included. Among about 160,000 clones listed, approximately 77% were seen once. Sequenced sample: PBMCs. The origin of the receptors is a male donor in good health and CMV-seropositive.

CDR3 region: CASSEPQGGSGNTIYF. CDR3 bases: TGTGCCAGCAGTGAGCCCCAGGGCGGCTCTGGAAACACCATATATTTT. The chain uses TRBV2 and TRBJ1-3; a possible D gene is TRBD1 (5 bases). CDR3 length equals 16 residues. Per the germline V gene, CDR1 is SNHLY and CDR2 is FYNNEI. Trimming stripped 3 bases from V and 0 bases from J, with 12 bases between.

As DNA, the CDR3 is TGTGCCAGCAGCCCGGGGGAGAGGGCGAAGGTTGAAAAACTGTTTTTT. It encodes CASSPGERAKVEKLFF. The V call is TRBV14, the J call TRBJ1-4, with TRBD1 as a possible D gene (5 bases). Germline CDR1 is SGHDN and CDR2 is FVKESK. The ends were cut back, 4 bases at V and 7 bases at J, with 19 bases in the middle. The CDR3 runs 16 residues.

The chain carries TRBV7-2 and TRBJ1-2, with 7 bases aligning to TRBD1. The CDR3 contains 15 residues. Trimming cost V 5 bases and J 4 bases; bases outside gene matches: 10. Germline CDR1 SGHTA, CDR2 FQGNSA. Here the CDR3 reads CASSQRAQGTYGYTF. The CDR3 bases are TGTGCCAGCAGCCAGCGCGCACAGGGGACCTATGGCTACACCTTC.

This clone was picked up a small number of times. Within the sample, other DNA sequences also encode this same CDR3. The chain recombines TRBV7-2 with TRBJ1-5; D is perhaps TRBD1 (5 bases). This CDR3 region has 14 residues. V was cut by 5 bases and J by 4 bases, with 12 bases left in between. CDR1 is SGHTA, CDR2 FQGNSA, per germline. CDR3 sequence reads: CASSGGGFNQPQHF. Written as DNA, the CDR3 is TGTGCCAGCAGCGGGGGGGGGTTTAATCAGCCCCAGCATTTT.

The chain uses TRBV9 and TRBJ2-1; TRBD2 agrees at 8 bases. The germline V gene has CDR1 SGDLS and CDR2 YYNGEE. Trimming cost V 6 bases and J 4 bases; bases outside gene matches: 9. CDR3 size: 15 residues. Here the CDR3 DNA reads TGTGCCAGCAAGAGTGGTAGCGGGGAGTACAATGAGCAGTTCTTC. Encoded protein: CASKSGSGEYNEQFF.

This chain links TRBV9 with TRBJ1-1; 10 bases match TRBD1. Unmatched junction bases numbered 6, after V lost 2 bases and J lost 8 bases. This CDR3 spans 14 amino acids. Germline CDR1 SGDLS, CDR2 YYNGEE. This CDR3 reads CASSVSGTGDEAFF. The CDR3 DNA is TGTGCCAGCAGCGTTTCCGGGACAGGGGACGAAGCTTTCTTT.

The chain has TRBV25-1 and TRBJ2-2, with 9 bases identical to TRBD2. The CDR3 has 17 amino acids. The V and J ends lost 3 bases and 3 bases, in that order; junction bases with no gene match: 8. The germline gives CDR1 MGHDK, CDR2 SYGVNS. The CDR3 spells CASSEGVAGAYTGELFF. The CDR3, as DNA: TGTGCCAGCAGTGAGGGGGTAGCGGGGGCATACACCGGGGAGCTGTTTTTT.

The chain employs TRBV30 and TRBJ1-2; D might be TRBD1 (6 bases). The CDR3 loop spans 17 amino acids. V was shortened by 0 bases and J by 6 bases, with 23 bases between the two germline ends. Germline CDR1 and CDR2: GTSNPN and SVGIG (reference sequence). The CDR3 reads CAWSVDRQGQGRDGYTF. DNA of the CDR3: TGTGCCTGGAGTGTAGACAGGCAAGGGCAAGGTCGGGATGGCTACACCTTC.

The rearrangement links TRBV7-8 to TRBJ2-7, with 11 nucleotides matching TRBD1. CDR3 length equals 15 residues. Germline loops: CDR1 SGHVS, CDR2 FQNEAQ. The junction had 4 bases not matched to a gene; V was cut back by 4 bases and J by 2 bases. In DNA form, the CDR3 reads TGTGCCAGCAGCTCTCCGGGACAGGGGGCCTACGAGCAGTACTTC. Amino acid sequence: CASSSPGQGAYEQYF.

The chain couples TRBV7-9 to TRBJ1-5; weak D call: TRBD1 (5 bases). With 1 base removed from V and 7 bases from J, the gap between germline ends came to 14 bases. This CDR3 has 15 residues. CDR1 is SEHNR and CDR2 is FQNEAQ in the germline V gene (reference sequence). This CDR3 reads CASSLDGQGPQPQHF. CDR3 nucleotides: TGTGCCAGCAGCTTAGATGGGCAGGGCCCCCAGCCCCAGCATTTT.

V usage is TRBV5-6 and J usage is TRBJ2-7; the match to TRBD2 covers 10 bases. J gave up 2 bases and V 3 bases, and 14 bases lay outside the gene matches. The CDR3 consists of 18 residues. Germline V gene lookup returns CDR1 SGHDT and CDR2 YYEEEE. The CDR3: CASSSYAGLAGATYEQYF. The CDR3 DNA reads as TGTGCCAGCAGCTCATACGCCGGTCTAGCGGGGGCCACCTACGAGCAGTACTTC.

The V call is TRBV2, the J call TRBJ2-5, with 9 bases identical to TRBD2. The CDR3 covers 15 residues. From germline, CDR1 is SNHLY and CDR2 FYNNEI. V shed 3 bases, J shed 0 bases, and the junction held 2 bases outside the gene matches. The chain's CDR3 is CASSDSGGYQETQYF. DNA for the CDR3: TGTGCCAGCAGTGACAGCGGGGGGTACCAAGAGACCCAGTACTTC. Full variable domain (remainder filled in from reference TRBV2 and TRBJ2-5): EPEVTQTPSHQVTQMGQEVILRCVPISNHLYFYWYRQILGQKVEFLVSFYNNEISEKSEIFDDQFSVERPDGSNFTLKIRSTKLEDSAMYFCASSDSGGYQETQYFGPGTRLLVL.